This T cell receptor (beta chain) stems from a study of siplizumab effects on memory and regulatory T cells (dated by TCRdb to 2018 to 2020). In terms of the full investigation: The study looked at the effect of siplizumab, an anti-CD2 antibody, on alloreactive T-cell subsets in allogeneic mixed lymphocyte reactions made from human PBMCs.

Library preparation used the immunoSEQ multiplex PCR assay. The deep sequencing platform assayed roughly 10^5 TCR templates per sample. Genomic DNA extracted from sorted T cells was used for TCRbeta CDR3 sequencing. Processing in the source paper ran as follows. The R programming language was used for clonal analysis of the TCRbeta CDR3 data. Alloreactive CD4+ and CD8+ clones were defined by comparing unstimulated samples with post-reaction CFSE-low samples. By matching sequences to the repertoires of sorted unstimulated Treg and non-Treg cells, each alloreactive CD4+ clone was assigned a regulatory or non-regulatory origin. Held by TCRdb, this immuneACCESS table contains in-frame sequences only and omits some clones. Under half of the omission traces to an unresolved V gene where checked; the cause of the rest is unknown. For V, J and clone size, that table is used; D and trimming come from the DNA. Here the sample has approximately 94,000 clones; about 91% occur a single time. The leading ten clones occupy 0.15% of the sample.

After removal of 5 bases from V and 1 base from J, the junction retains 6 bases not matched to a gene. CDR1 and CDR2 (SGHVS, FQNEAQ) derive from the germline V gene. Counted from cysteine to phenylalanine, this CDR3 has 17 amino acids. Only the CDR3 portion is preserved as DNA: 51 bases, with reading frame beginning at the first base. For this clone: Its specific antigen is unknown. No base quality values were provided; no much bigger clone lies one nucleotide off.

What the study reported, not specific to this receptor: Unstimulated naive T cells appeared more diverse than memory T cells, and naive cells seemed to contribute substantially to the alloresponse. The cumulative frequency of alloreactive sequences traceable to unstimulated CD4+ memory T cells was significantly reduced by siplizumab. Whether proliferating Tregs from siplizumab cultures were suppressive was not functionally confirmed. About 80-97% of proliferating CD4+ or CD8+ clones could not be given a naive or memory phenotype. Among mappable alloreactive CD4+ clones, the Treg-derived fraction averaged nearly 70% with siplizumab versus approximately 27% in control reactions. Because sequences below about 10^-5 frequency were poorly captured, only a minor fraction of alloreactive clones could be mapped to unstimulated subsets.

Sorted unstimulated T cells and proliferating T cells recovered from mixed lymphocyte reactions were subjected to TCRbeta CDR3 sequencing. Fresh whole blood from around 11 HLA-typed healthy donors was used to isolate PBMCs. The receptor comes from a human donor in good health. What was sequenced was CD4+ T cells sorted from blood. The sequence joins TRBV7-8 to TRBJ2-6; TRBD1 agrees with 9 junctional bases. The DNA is TGTGCCAGCAGCCTGCGGGACAGGGCGTCTGGGGCCAACGTCCTGACTTTC. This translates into CASSLRDRASGANVLTF.